One and the same sample provided the 20 T cell receptor beta chains below, sequenced in a study of cytomegalovirus exposure and HLA in healthy donors. The PCR made use of 60 Vbeta and 13 Jbeta primers. Using immunoSEQ multiplex PCR, the repertoire was profiled, and TCRdb retains in-frame clones only, with some absent. The sample contains under 45,000 clones, 64% of which appear only once. The sequenced sample was PBMCs. The receptors were sampled from a human donor in good health.

V and J are TRBV20-1 and TRBJ2-5; D is possibly TRBD2 (7 bases). The germline V gene has CDR1 DFQATT and CDR2 SNEGSKA (reference sequence). This CDR3 spans 11 amino acids. V was shortened by 6 bases and J by 7 bases, with 12 bases between the two germline ends. The CDR3: CSAQGGGTQYF. The CDR3 region has the DNA TGCAGTGCCCAGGGAGGGGGGACCCAGTACTTC.

J is TRBJ2-2 and V is TRBV9, with 10 bases aligning to TRBD2. CDR1 is SGDLS, CDR2 YYNGEE, per germline. The CDR3 totals 17 residues. With 0 bases clipped from V and 4 bases from J, the junction kept 6 bases outside the gene matches. CDR3 sequence (DNA): TGTGCCAGCAGCGTAGAAGCGGGGGGGCTCGGCACCGGGGAGCTGTTTTTT. It translates to CASSVEAGGLGTGELFF.

The CDR3 sequence: CASRPTYTGELFF. The CDR3 nucleotides read TGTGCCAGCAGGCCCACTTACACCGGGGAGCTGTTTTTT. The genes are TRBV27 and TRBJ2-2; D is unresolved. Trimming pared 6 bases from V and 3 bases from J, leaving 8 bases between. Looked up from germline, CDR1 is MNHEY and CDR2 is SMNVEV (reference sequence). The CDR3 spans 13 residues.

The chain is built from TRBV11-2 and TRBJ2-3; TRBD2 is a possible D gene (6 bases). The CDR3 extends over 14 amino acids. V was trimmed by 3 bases and J by 0 bases, leaving 7 bases between them. CDR1 and CDR2 (germline): SGHAT, FQNNGV. The CDR3 is CASSFGGSTDTQYF. CDR3 sequence (DNA): TGTGCCAGCAGCTTCGGGGGAAGCACAGATACGCAGTATTTT.

This clone ranks as medium-sized. This sequence joins TRBV7-3 and TRBJ2-1; TRBD2 aligns across 12 bases. The CDR3 totals 15 residues. V lost 7 bases to trimming and J lost 9 bases; unmatched junction nucleotides: 10. Germline CDR1 is SGHTA and CDR2 is FQGTGA. This CDR3 is CASKIGELAGGEQFF. The CDR3 bases are TGTGCCAGCAAAATAGGGGAACTAGCGGGGGGTGAGCAGTTCTTC.

The chain has TRBV11-2 and TRBJ1-4, with 8 nucleotides matching TRBD1. V trimming: 1 base; J trimming: 7 bases; junction bases outside the gene matches: 2. Germline-derived CDR1 and CDR2 are SGHAT and FQNNGV. The CDR3 sequence is 14 residues long. CDR3 residues: CASSLGQGAEKLFF. CDR3 DNA: TGTGCCAGCAGCTTAGGGCAGGGGGCTGAAAAACTGTTTTTT.

The CDR3: CASSSRDSSYNEQFF. CDR3 DNA sequence: TGTGCCAGCAGTAGCCGGGACTCGTCCTACAATGAGCAGTTCTTC. The rearrangement uses TRBV2 and TRBJ2-1; D is possibly TRBD2 (6 bases). Germline CDR1 is SNHLY and CDR2 is FYNNEI. V was shortened by 5 bases and J by 1 base, with 12 bases between the two germline ends. The CDR3 runs to 15 residues.

This chain links TRBV7-9 with TRBJ2-7; 7 bases agree with TRBD1. The V segment lost 4 bases and the J segment 6 bases; nucleotides outside the gene matches: 15. Germline V CDR1 and CDR2: SEHNR, FQNEAQ (reference sequence). The CDR3 has 16 amino acids. For the CDR3, the DNA is TGTGCCAGCAGCTCTACCGGGACAGAGATCCTACGCGAGCAGTACTTC. This sequence encodes CASSSTGTEILREQYF.

This clone was counted between two and nine times. This rearrangement joins TRBV28 to TRBJ2-3, with 8 bases aligning to TRBD2. CDR1 MDHEN and CDR2 SYDVKM come from the germline V gene. V shed 10 bases and J 4 bases; nucleotides not matched to a gene: 10. The CDR3 runs 14 residues. CDR3 sequence reads: CATETGLVPDTQYF. The CDR3 DNA sequence: TGTGCCACTGAGACGGGACTAGTCCCAGATACGCAGTATTTT.

The V call is TRBV5-4, the J call TRBJ2-7; possible D gene TRBD1, 8 bases. The CDR3 runs to 16 residues. V was cut by 4 bases and J by 5 bases, with 22 bases left in between. Germline V gives CDR1 SGHNT, CDR2 YYREEE (reference sequence). The CDR3 here is CASSPGGGRGLNEQYF. Here the CDR3 DNA reads TGTGCCAGCAGCCCAGGGGGGGGCAGGGGGCTTAACGAGCAGTACTTC.

The rearrangement uses TRBV19 and TRBJ1-4; 7 bases agree with TRBD1. The J call may be in error: the DNA end matches TRBJ2-2 better. Germline assignment: CDR1 LNHDA and CDR2 SQIVND (reference sequence). The CDR3 sequence is 15 residues long. Here the CDR3 reads CASSPTRQGDRELFF. The CDR3 DNA reads as TGTGCCAGTAGTCCTACAAGACAGGGTGATCGGGAGCTGTTTTTT.

This chain links TRBV2 with TRBJ2-7; weak D call: TRBD2 (5 bases). The CDR3 has 12 amino acids. The V gene lost 5 bases and the J gene lost 4 bases, with 9 bases spanning the gap. Germline loops: CDR1 SNHLY, CDR2 FYNNEI. CDR3: CASSRDYYEQYF. In nucleotides, the CDR3 is TGTGCCAGCAGTAGAGACTATTACGAGCAGTACTTC.

The chain employs TRBV6-5 and TRBJ2-3, with 7 bases aligning to TRBD2. The CDR3 runs to 14 residues. With 11 bases clipped from V and 8 bases from J, the junction kept 16 bases outside the gene matches. The germline gives CDR1 MNHEY, CDR2 SVGAGI. The CDR3 bases are TGTGCCGCCAGAGATGGACTAGAGCGTGGTACGCAGTATTTT. Protein: CAARDGLERGTQYF.

The gene calls are TRBV25-1 and TRBJ1-6; D may be TRBD1 (6 bases). Deletions cut 7 bases from V and 8 bases from J, with 15 bases between. Germline V gene lookup returns CDR1 MGHDK and CDR2 SYGVNS. The CDR3 has 14 residues. CDR3 in amino acids: CASTDWGPDSPLHF. DNA for the CDR3: TGTGCCAGCACCGACTGGGGGCCCGATTCACCCCTCCACTTT.

This clone came up a few times. The chain carries TRBV6-6 and TRBJ2-7; perhaps TRBD1 as D (8 bases). V dropped 2 bases and J dropped 4 bases, with 18 bases sitting between them. CDR3 length: 16 residues. Per germline, CDR1 MNHNY and CDR2 SVGAGI (reference sequence). The CDR3 DNA sequence: TGTGCCAGCAGTTACCCTGACAGGGGACTACGTTACGAGCAGTACTTC. Translating it yields CASSYPDRGLRYEQYF.

The V and J genes are TRBV7-8 and TRBJ2-1; 14 nucleotides align to TRBD2. CDR1 is SGHVS, CDR2 FQNEAQ, per germline. With V trimmed by 5 bases and J by 7 bases, 7 bases remained unmatched. The CDR3 spans 16 residues. The CDR3 DNA is TGTGCCAGCAGCCCCCTGACTAGCGGGGGGGTTAATGAGCAGTTCTTC. It yields the protein CASSPLTSGGVNEQFF.

This clone was detected a few times. The chain joins TRBV11-2 to TRBJ2-7, with 7 bases aligning to TRBD1. The germline gives CDR1 SGHAT, CDR2 FQNNGV. V lost 4 bases and J lost 4; bases outside the gene matches: 7. The CDR3 is 14 amino acids. The CDR3 loop reads CASSYGTQGYEQYF. In DNA form, the CDR3 reads TGTGCCAGCAGCTACGGGACACAGGGGTACGAGCAGTACTTC.

Of note for this clone: The CDR3 ends on some other residue instead of the conserved phenylalanine or tryptophan, so this is likely a read error. The V and J genes are TRBV9 and TRBJ2-2, with D hard to call. CDR3 size: 14 residues. CDR1 is SGDLS and CDR2 is YYNGEE in the germline V gene. V was shortened by 2 bases and J by 0 bases, with 5 bases between the two germline ends. This chain's CDR3 is CASSVTPNTGELFV. The CDR3 nucleotides are TGTGCCAGCAGCGTTACTCCGAACACCGGGGAGCTGTTTGTT.

This chain links TRBV19 with TRBJ2-7; a weak D match, TRBD1 (6 bases). The CDR3 runs 14 residues. In germline, CDR1 is LNHDA, CDR2 SQIVND (reference sequence). The ends were cut back, 3 bases at V and 0 bases at J, with 9 bases in the middle. The CDR3 bases are TGTGCCAGTAGTATGGGGGCCTACTCCTACGAGCAGTACTTC. The encoded protein is CASSMGAYSYEQYF.

This chain uses TRBV10-3 with TRBJ2-1, with TRBD2 as a possible D gene (7 bases). Trimming cost V 8 bases and J 4 bases, with 12 bases left between them. Germline values: CDR1 ENHRY, CDR2 SYGVKD. The CDR3 consists of 13 residues. CDR3 protein: CAIRRGGYNEQFF. The CDR3, as DNA: TGTGCCATCCGAAGGGGGGGTTACAATGAGCAGTTCTTC.